This paragraph reports one TCR beta chain. The antigen is not known. These data originate in a study of cytotoxic CD8 clonotypes in ibrutinib-treated CLL. Overall study context: After median around six years, around 14 stayed in remission, approximately twelve progressed; responses around 24 partial, 2 complete. Study-wide points: Baseline-level clonality went beyond age-matched healthy donors and moved in step with circulating CD8+ T-cell counts. Before falling back toward baseline at progression, clonality had risen at the time of ibrutinib response.

The germline V gene has CDR1 LGHNA and CDR2 YNFKEQ. The CDR3 has 14 amino acids. Trimming took 4 bases from V and 10 from J, leaving 18 bases between them. This table comes from immunoSEQ multiplex PCR, and its TCRdb copy is limited to in-frame clones, with some not included. Among 26,000 or so clones listed, roughly 60% were seen once. As input for TCR beta libraries, around 2.1 micrograms of genomic DNA came from cryopreserved PBMCs. The receptor comes from a human donor with chronic lymphocytic leukemia. The V and J genes are TRBV4-2 and TRBJ2-3; the D gene is possibly TRBD1 (6 bases). The starting material was PBMCs, obtained before ibrutinib treatment. DNA of the CDR3: TGTGCCAGCAGCCCGCCAGGGGACGCGGATGCGCAGTATTTT. It codes for CASSPPGDADAQYF.